Listed below are T cell receptor beta chains from one sample, sequenced in a study of blood T cell repertoires in COVID-19. The repertoire was sequenced with immunoSEQ multiplex PCR; TCRdb's copy has only in-frame clones and lacks some. The data contain 90,000 to 120,000 clones, roughly nine tenths of them seen just once; the ten biggest clones take up approximately 4.9%. Sequences were obtained from peripheral blood. The receptor set was obtained from a man in his forties with active or convalescent COVID-19. The CDR3 runs from the conserved cysteine through the conserved F or W. The D gene is left open where the match is weak. Clone size is given for some rows only: seen once, a few or many times, or a class if the clone is expanded.

D,size,V,J,DNA,CDR3
.,once,TRBV5-4,TRBJ2-3,TGTGCCAGCAGCAACTACTACGGTTTTAGCACAGATACGCAGTATTTT,CASSNYYGFSTDTQYF
TRBD2,.,TRBV4-3,TRBJ2-1,TGCGCCAGCAGCCAAGAGTGGCTAGCGGGAGTTAATGAGCAGTTCTTC,CASSQEWLAGVNEQFF
TRBD1,.,TRBV7-2,TRBJ1-2,TGTGCCAGCAGCTTGGGACAGCTCTATGGCTACACCTTC,CASSLGQLYGYTF
.,.,TRBV10-3,TRBJ1-6,TGTGCCATCAGTGAACAGGACCTTGGTAATTCACCCCTCCACTTT,CAISEQDLGNSPLHF
TRBD1,.,TRBV7-9,TRBJ1-1,TGTGCCAGCAGCTCAAACCGGGACAGTCATCGGGGAGCTTTCTTT,CASSSNRDSHRGAFF
TRBD2,.,TRBV13,TRBJ2-1,TGTGCCAGCAGCTTGGGACTAGTTGTGACTGAGCAGTTCTTC,CASSLGLVVTEQFF
TRBD1,.,TRBV23-1,TRBJ2-2,TGCGCCAGCAGTCAAGAGAAGGACAGGATAGTCACCGGGGAGCTGTTTTTT,CASSQEKDRIVTGELFF
.,.,TRBV28,TRBJ1-5,TGTGCCAGCAGTTTCGTTAGACAGCCCCAGCATTTT,CASSFVRQPQHF
.,.,TRBV3-1/TRBV3-2,TRBJ1-1,TGTGCCAGCAGCCAAGGAGCGGGTCGGCAAGTGACTGAAGCTTTCTTT,CASSQGAGRQVTEAFF
.,.,TRBV18,TRBJ1-1,TGTGCCAGCTCACCCAAACGGGAGGGCACTGAAGCTTTCTTT,CASSPKREGTEAFF
TRBD2,.,TRBV11-3,TRBJ2-1,TGTGCCAGCAGCTTTACTAGCGGGAGCAATGAGCAGTTCTTC,CASSFTSGSNEQFF
.,.,TRBV7-9,TRBJ1-1,TGTGCCAGCAGCTCTCAGTGGAACACTGAAGCTTTCTTT,CASSSQWNTEAFF
TRBD2,.,TRBV27,TRBJ2-2,TGTGCCAGCAGTCTCCGGACTAGCGGGATGACCGGGGAGCTGTTTTTT,CASSLRTSGMTGELFF
.,.,TRBV4-3,TRBJ1-3,TGCGCCAGCAGCCAAGCTCCTGCTGGCCGAACTGGAAACACCATATATTTT,CASSQAPAGRTGNTIYF
.,.,TRBV4-1,TRBJ2-1,TGCGCCAGCAGCCAGGGAACAGGGTACAATGAGCAGTTCTTC,CASSQGTGYNEQFF
TRBD2,.,TRBV5-8,TRBJ2-2,TGTGCCAGCAGCCGTAGCGGGAATAAGAACACCGGGGAGCTGTTTTTT,CASSRSGNKNTGELFF
.,.,TRBV7-9,TRBJ2-3,TGTGCCAGCAGCTTAAGGAGGGGGCTTGCGACAGATACGCAGTATTTT,CASSLRRGLATDTQYF
.,.,TRBV19,TRBJ1-2,TGTGCCAGTAGTCTCCAGGGTCATGGCTACACCTTC,CASSLQGHGYTF
.,.,TRBV5-1,TRBJ1-2,TGCGCCAGCAGCTTGGGTCTAAATACTAACTATGGCTACACCTTC,CASSLGLNTNYGYTF
TRBD1,.,TRBV4-1,TRBJ2-5,TGCGCCAGCAGCCAAGAGGGGGGAACCGGGACAGGGGATCAAGAGACCCAGTACTTC,CASSQEGGTGTGDQETQYF
TRBD1,.,TRBV5-5,TRBJ2-7,TGTGCCAGCAGTAGACAGGGGTGGTACGAGCAGTACTTC,CASSRQGWYEQYF
.,.,TRBV19,TRBJ2-1,TGTGCCAGTAGTAATGGGCTTTACAATGAGCAGTTCTTC,CASSNGLYNEQFF
TRBD2,.,TRBV7-2,TRBJ2-1,TGTGCCAGCAGCCTCGGGACTAGCGGGACTAATCAAAAGTTCTTC,CASSLGTSGTNQKFF
.,.,TRBV28,TRBJ1-3,TGTGCCAGCCGCACGGAGGCCGGCGGGGTGGGAGGAAACACCATATATTTT,CASRTEAGGVGGNTIYF
TRBD1,.,TRBV10-2,TRBJ2-7,TGCGCCAGCGGGGACCGGGACAGGGTAACCTACGAGCAGTACTTC,CASGDRDRVTYEQYF
TRBD1,.,TRBV6-5,TRBJ1-6,TGTGCCAGCAGTCTCGACAGGGACGGCTATTCACCCCTCCACTTT,CASSLDRDGYSPLHF
.,.,TRBV30,TRBJ1-2,TGTGCCTGGAGTCCTTCAGCTAACTATGGCTACACCTTC,CAWSPSANYGYTF
.,.,TRBV28,TRBJ1-5,TGTGCCAGCAGTTTCCGTGGCTGGGGGAGGACTTCGGATCAGCCCCAGCATTTT,CASSFRGWGRTSDQPQHF
.,.,TRBV12-3/TRBV12-4,TRBJ1-3,TGTGCCAGCAGTTTTAAAGAGGGAGACACCATATATTTT,CASSFKEGDTIYF
.,.,TRBV5-4,TRBJ2-7,TGTGCCAGCAGCTTGGACTTAAGCTCCTACGAGCAGTACTTC,CASSLDLSSYEQYF
TRBD1,.,TRBV24-1,TRBJ1-2,TGTGCCACCAGTGACCCGACAGGGGGTGGTGGCTACACCTTC,CATSDPTGGGGYTF
.,.,TRBV9,TRBJ1-1,TGTGCCAGCAGCGTAGATGCAGGGTTGAACACTGAAGCTTTCTTT,CASSVDAGLNTEAFF
.,.,TRBV5-6,TRBJ1-2,TGTGCCAGCAGGCCACCGACAGGTTTAAGGGGCTACACCTTC,CASRPPTGLRGYTF
.,.,TRBV5-6,TRBJ1-4,TGTGCCAGCACCTATCGGATGAGGAATGAAAAACTGTTTTTT,CASTYRMRNEKLFF
TRBD1,few,TRBV5-1,TRBJ1-3,TGCGCCAGCAGCTTGGGCGGGACAGCATCTGGAAACACCATATATTTT,CASSLGGTASGNTIYF
.,once,TRBV3-1/TRBV3-2,TRBJ1-1,TGTGCCAGCAGCCCCCCGGGGGTGCTGGACACTGAAGCTTTCTTT,CASSPPGVLDTEAFF
.,.,TRBV7-3,TRBJ2-3,TGTGCCAGCAGCCATGGGCGGAGTAGCGCCTCTCGCACAGATACGCAGTATTTT,CASSHGRSSASRTDTQYF
.,.,TRBV18,TRBJ2-3,TGTGCCAGCTCACCAGCGGGGCTCCGGAAAGATACGCAGTATTTT,CASSPAGLRKDTQYF
TRBD2,.,TRBV4-3,TRBJ2-3,TGCGCCAGCAGCCAAGAACTAGCGGGAGGGACAGATACGCAGTATTTT,CASSQELAGGTDTQYF
TRBD1,.,TRBV28,TRBJ2-6,TGTGCCAGCAGTAGACCGGGACAGGGCCATGGAGGGGCCAACGTCCTGACTTTC,CASSRPGQGHGGANVLTF
TRBD1,.,TRBV14,TRBJ1-1,TGTGCCAGCAGCCAAGATGGCATGAAGGGGGCAGGTTATACTGAAGCTTTCTTT,CASSQDGMKGAGYTEAFF
TRBD1,.,TRBV10-3,TRBJ1-2,TGTGCCATCAGCGGGACAGGGGCCGGCTACACCTTC,CAISGTGAGYTF
.,.,TRBV7-3,TRBJ1-1,TGTGCCAGCAGTTCTAAGAACGGGACTTTAAACACTGAAGCTTTCTTT,CASSSKNGTLNTEAFF
TRBD2,.,TRBV10-3,TRBJ2-7,TGTGCCGCTCTACCGGGACTAGCTTCTCTCGAGCAGTACTTC,CAALPGLASLEQYF
TRBD2,.,TRBV2,TRBJ2-7,TGTGCCAGCGGACTAGCGGGAGGCCCCGAGCAGTACTTC,CASGLAGGPEQYF
.,.,TRBV24-1,TRBJ2-1,TGTGCCACCCAAACGATATGGGGAGGTGAGCAGTTCTTC,CATQTIWGGEQFF
.,.,TRBV29-1,TRBJ2-5,TGCAGCGTTGGGCGGGCCGGACGGTTCCAAGAGACCCAGTACTTC,CSVGRAGRFQETQYF
.,.,TRBV5-8,TRBJ1-6,TGTGCCAGCATCAATTCGAGGGGAGGAAATAATTCACCCCTCCACTTT,CASINSRGGNNSPLHF
TRBD1,once,TRBV28,TRBJ2-3,TGTGCCAGCAGGCGACAGGGGACGGGCACAGATACGCAGTATTTT,CASRRQGTGTDTQYF
TRBD1,.,TRBV19,TRBJ1-6,TGTGCCAGTAGTATAGGACAGGGGTTTATTGGTTCACCCCTCCACTTT,CASSIGQGFIGSPLHF
.,.,TRBV19,TRBJ1-1,TGTGCCAGTAGTATTGTGGGCCTGAACACTGAAGCTTTCTTT,CASSIVGLNTEAFF
TRBD2,.,TRBV28,TRBJ2-1,TGTGCCAGCAGGCGGGCTAGCGGGTCATTTCCCTACAATGAGCAGTTCTTC,CASRRASGSFPYNEQFF
.,.,TRBV21-1,TRBJ1-5,TGTGCCAGCAGCAAAACACACCCATTGAATCAGCCCCAGCATTTT,CASSKTHPLNQPQHF
TRBD1,few,TRBV6-5,TRBJ2-7,TGTGCCAGCAGTTACGGGACAGCGAATACCTACGAGCAGTACTTC,CASSYGTANTYEQYF
TRBD1,.,TRBV2,TRBJ1-1,TGTGCCAGCAGCGGGACAGGGGGCCTCGTTACTGAAGCTTTCTTT,CASSGTGGLVTEAFF
.,.,TRBV28,TRBJ1-3,TGTGCCAGCAGTTTAGGCAGCGTCTCTGGAAACACCATATATTTT,CASSLGSVSGNTIYF
TRBD2,.,TRBV27,TRBJ2-7,TGTGCCAGCAGTCCATTAGCGGGAGGGACCTACGAGCAGTACTTC,CASSPLAGGTYEQYF